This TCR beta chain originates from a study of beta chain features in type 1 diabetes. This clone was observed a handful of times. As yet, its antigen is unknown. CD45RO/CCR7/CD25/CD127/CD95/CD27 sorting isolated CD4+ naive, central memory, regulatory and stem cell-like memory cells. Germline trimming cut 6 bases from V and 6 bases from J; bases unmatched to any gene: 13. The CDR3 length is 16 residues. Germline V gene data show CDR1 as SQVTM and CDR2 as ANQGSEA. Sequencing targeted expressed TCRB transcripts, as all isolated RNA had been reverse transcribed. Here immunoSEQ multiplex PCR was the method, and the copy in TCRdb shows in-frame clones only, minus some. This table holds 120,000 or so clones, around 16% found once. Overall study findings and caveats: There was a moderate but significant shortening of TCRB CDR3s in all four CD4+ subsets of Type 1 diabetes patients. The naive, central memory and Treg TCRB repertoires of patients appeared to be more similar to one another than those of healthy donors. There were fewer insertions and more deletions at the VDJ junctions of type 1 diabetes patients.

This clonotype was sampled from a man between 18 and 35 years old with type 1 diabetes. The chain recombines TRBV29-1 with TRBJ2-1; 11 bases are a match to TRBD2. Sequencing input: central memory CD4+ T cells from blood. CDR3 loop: CSVGTWASGRPNEQFF. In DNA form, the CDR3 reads TGCAGCGTCGGTACCTGGGCTAGCGGGAGGCCCAATGAGCAGTTCTTC.